The next 16 T cell receptor beta chains were all read from a single sample in a study of blood T cell repertoires in COVID-19. Repertoires were generated with immunoSEQ multiplex PCR, while TCRdb's copy carries only in-frame clones and drops some. The profile shows under 200,000 clones, approximately 79% of them singletons. Sequences were obtained from PBMCs or T cells enriched from blood (not recorded which). Receptors originate from a woman between 70 and 85 years old in a cohort exposed to, infected with or recovered from COVID-19 (not recorded which).

The rearrangement links TRBV18 to TRBJ2-7, with 10 bases fitting TRBD1. The V and J ends lost 2 bases and 3 bases, in that order; junction bases with no gene match: 4. Germline V lookup: CDR1 KGHSH, CDR2 LQKENI. The CDR3 is made up of 15 amino acids. In DNA, the CDR3 is TGTGCCAGCTCACCAGGACAGGGGGTTGTCTACGAGCAGTACTTC. It translates to CASSPGQGVVYEQYF.

V usage is TRBV4-1 and J usage is TRBJ2-1; TRBD1 is a possible D gene (5 bases). The V gene's germline CDR1 is MGHRA and CDR2 YSYEKL. Trimming removed 0 bases from V and 9 bases from J, with 15 bases in between. The CDR3 is 15 residues long. In DNA form, the CDR3 reads TGCGCCAGCAGCCAAGACGGGTCAGGGCTGGGTGAGCAGTTCTTC. This codes for CASSQDGSGLGEQFF.

This chain joins TRBV12-5 and TRBJ2-1; the D gene is possibly TRBD1 (6 bases). CDR3 size: 17 residues. V gave up 0 bases and J gave up 6 bases, with 18 bases separating them. Germline V gene data show CDR1 as LGHNT and CDR2 as FRNRAP. In nucleotides, the CDR3 is TGTGCTAGTGGTTTGGTCGTTTTTTCGGAAGGGGGCAATGAGCAGTTCTTC. This translates into CASGLVVFSEGGNEQFF.

This clone showed up just a few times. This chain connects TRBV7-9 to TRBJ1-2; TRBD1 is a possible D gene (6 bases). The CDR3 runs to 14 residues. Germline V lookup: CDR1 SEHNR, CDR2 FQNEAQ (reference sequence). Trimming pared 5 bases from V and 2 bases from J, leaving 12 bases between. CDR3 nucleotide sequence: TGTGCCAGCAGCCCTCTTGGGGGCAACTATGGCTACACCTTC. Translated: CASSPLGGNYGYTF.

To note about this clone: The sample has other DNA sequences that encode this CDR3 too. The genes are TRBV28 and TRBJ2-7, with 11 bases that match TRBD1. Germline V gene lookup returns CDR1 MDHEN and CDR2 SYDVKM. The junction had 5 bases not matched to a gene; V was cut back by 5 bases and J by 2 bases. There are 15 residues in the CDR3. The DNA of the CDR3 is TGTGCCAGCAGTCCCCCGGGACAGGGGGCCTACGAGCAGTACTTC. This sequence encodes CASSPPGQGAYEQYF.

This chain joins TRBV7-9 and TRBJ2-5; 7 bases are a match to TRBD2. Germline loops: CDR1 SEHNR, CDR2 FQNEAQ (reference sequence). The CDR3 sequence is 15 residues long. The J segment lost 4 bases and the V segment lost 4 bases, leaving 9 bases of the junction unmatched. The CDR3 loop is CASSSLGTGGETQYF. The CDR3 nucleotides read TGTGCCAGCAGCTCGCTAGGGACGGGGGGAGAGACCCAGTACTTC.

The rearrangement uses TRBV5-1 and TRBJ2-7; D is perhaps TRBD1 or TRBD2 (6 bases each). Germline V gene sequence: CDR1 SGHRS, CDR2 YFSETQ. V was clipped by 4 bases and J by 4 bases, with 18 bases between them. CDR3 length equals 15 residues. The CDR3 sequence is CASSLGAGGPYEQYF. In nucleotides, the CDR3 is TGCGCCAGCAGCCTGGGGGCAGGAGGGCCTTACGAGCAGTACTTC.

This chain joins TRBV2 and TRBJ1-5; TRBD1 is a possible D gene (5 bases). The CDR3 covers 12 residues. Germline V gene data show CDR1 as SNHLY and CDR2 as FYNNEI. With 7 bases removed from V and 7 bases from J, the gap between germline ends came to 11 bases. CDR3 coding DNA: TGTGCCAGCAACCTAGGGGCACAGCCCCAGCATTTT. This gives the protein CASNLGAQPQHF. Together with reference TRBV2 and TRBJ1-5, the CDR3 gives the full variable domain: EPEVTQTPSHQVTQMGQEVILRCVPISNHLYFYWYRQILGQKVEFLVSFYNNEISEKSEIFDDQFSVERPDGSNFTLKIRSTKLEDSAMYFCASNLGAQPQHFGDGTRLSIL.

The V call is TRBV19, the J call TRBJ1-6; a possible D gene is TRBD1 (5 bases). The CDR3 contains 13 residues. V was shortened by 1 base and J by 8 bases, with 6 bases between the two germline ends. Looked up from germline, CDR1 is LNHDA and CDR2 is SQIVND (reference sequence). The CDR3 nucleotides read TGTGCCAGTAGTATAGTCAGGGATTCACCCCTCCACTTT. The encoded protein is CASSIVRDSPLHF. The full variable domain, in which reference TRBV19 and TRBJ1-6 provide the parts outside the CDR3, is DGGITQSPKYLFRKEGQNVTLSCEQNLNHDAMYWYRQDPGQGLRLIYYSQIVNDFQKGDIAEGYSVSREKKESFPLTVTSAQKNPTAFYLCASSIVRDSPLHFGNGTRLTVT.

This rearrangement joins TRBV28 to TRBJ1-2; D call uncertain. This CDR3 comprises 12 residues. V dropped 3 bases and J dropped 8 bases, with 10 bases sitting between them. The germline gives CDR1 MDHEN, CDR2 SYDVKM. CDR3 DNA sequence: TGTGCCAGCAGTTTGGGTGGGCGAGGCTACACCTTC. Protein: CASSLGGRGYTF.

The chain couples TRBV28 to TRBJ2-3; 8 bases line up with TRBD2. The CDR3 spans 15 residues. Germline V gene sequence: CDR1 MDHEN, CDR2 SYDVKM. Germline trimming cut 5 bases from V and 7 bases from J; bases unmatched to any gene: 11. The CDR3 is CASSPASGSSHTQYF. The DNA for the CDR3 is TGTGCCAGCAGTCCCGCCAGCGGGAGTTCACATACGCAGTATTTT.

V gene TRBV2 combines with J gene TRBJ1-3, with D perhaps TRBD1 (6 bases). CDR3 length equals 17 residues. Trimming removed 6 bases from V and 0 bases from J, with 18 bases in between. Germline V gene lookup returns CDR1 SNHLY and CDR2 FYNNEI. CDR3 in DNA: TGTGCCAGCAGGGTTGACAGGACTCCCCTCTCTGGAAACACCATATATTTT. It encodes CASRVDRTPLSGNTIYF.

The rearrangement joins TRBV12-5 to TRBJ2-3; 8 bases agree with TRBD1. The germline gives CDR1 LGHNT, CDR2 FRNRAP. The CDR3 contains 15 residues. V dropped 5 bases and J dropped 6; count of bases not matched to a gene: 10. The CDR3 bases are TGTGCTAGTGGTACCCGCCCCAGGGGGCTCGATACGCAGTATTTT. Translating it yields CASGTRPRGLDTQYF.

V gene TRBV5-1 combines with J gene TRBJ2-3; D is perhaps TRBD2 (6 bases). CDR1 and CDR2 from the germline V gene are SGHRS and YFSETQ. The V gene lost 4 bases and the J gene lost 3 bases, with 9 bases spanning the gap. The CDR3 extends over 13 amino acids. The CDR3 region is CASSDSGTDTQYF. The CDR3 nucleotides read TGCGCCAGCAGCGATAGCGGAACAGATACGCAGTATTTT.

The chain uses TRBV11-3 and TRBJ2-3, with D possibly matching TRBD2 (5 bases). Between the trimmed V and J ends, which lost 5 bases and 6 bases, there was a span of 9 bases. Per the germline V gene, CDR1 is SGHNT and CDR2 is YENEEA. The CDR3 runs 12 residues. CDR3 residues: CASSPDSDTQYF. Here the CDR3 DNA reads TGTGCCAGCAGCCCGGACTCTGATACGCAGTATTTT.

A single count supports this clone. The genes are TRBV18 and TRBJ2-1, with 7 bases matching TRBD1. This CDR3 is built from 13 residues. The V gene end was trimmed by 5 bases and the J gene end by 9 bases; junction bases not matched to a gene: 7. Germline loops: CDR1 KGHSH, CDR2 LQKENI. CDR3 in amino acids: CASSSTGSSEQFF. The CDR3 coding sequence is TGTGCCAGCTCATCGACAGGGTCGAGTGAGCAGTTCTTC.